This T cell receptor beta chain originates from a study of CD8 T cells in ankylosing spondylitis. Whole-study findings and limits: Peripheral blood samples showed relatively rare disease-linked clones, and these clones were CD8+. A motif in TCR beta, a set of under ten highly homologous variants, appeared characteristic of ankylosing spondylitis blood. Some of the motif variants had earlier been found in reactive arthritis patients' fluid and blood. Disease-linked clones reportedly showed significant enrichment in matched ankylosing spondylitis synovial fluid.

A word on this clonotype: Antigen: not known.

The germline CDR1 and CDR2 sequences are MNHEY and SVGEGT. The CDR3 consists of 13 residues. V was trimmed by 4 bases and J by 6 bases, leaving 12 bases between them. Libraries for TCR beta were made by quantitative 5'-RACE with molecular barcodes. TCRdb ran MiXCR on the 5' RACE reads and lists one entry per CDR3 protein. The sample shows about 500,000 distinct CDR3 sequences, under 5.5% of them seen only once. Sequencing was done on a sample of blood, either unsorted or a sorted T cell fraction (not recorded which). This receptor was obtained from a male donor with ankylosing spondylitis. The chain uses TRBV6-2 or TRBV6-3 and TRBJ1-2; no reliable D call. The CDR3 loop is CASSSLQRDGYTF. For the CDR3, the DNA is TGTGCCAGCAGTTCCCTCCAACGGGATGGCTACACCTTC.